The 27 T cell receptor beta chains given below trace back to one sample, sequenced in a study of breast tumors, draining lymph nodes, adjacent tissues. TCRdb passed the multiplex PCR reads through MiXCR, listing each CDR3 protein once. The table includes 47,000 or so distinct CDR3 sequences, 20% to 25% detected once. Material: breast tumor tissue. These receptors all come from a female donor with breast cancer. Some clones in this sample may be carry-over from other donors' samples.

The chain carries TRBV20-1 and TRBJ2-5; TRBD2 is a possible D gene (6 bases). V was shortened by 4 bases and J by 5 bases, with 17 bases between the two germline ends. Germline CDR1 DFQATT, CDR2 SNEGSKA (reference sequence). This CDR3 comprises 14 residues. This chain's CDR3 is CSATGGTAGETQYF. CDR3 coding DNA: TGCAGTGCTACCGGCGGGACGGCGGGGGAGACCCAGTACTTC.

Concerning this clonotype itself: One end of the junction fails to match germline, which may point to a read error. V gene TRBV7-9 combines with J gene TRBJ2-1, with TRBD1 as a possible D gene (5 bases). This CDR3 region has 14 residues. Germline loops: CDR1 SEHNR, CDR2 FQNEAQ (reference sequence). The CDR3 sequence is CASSFSQGINEQLF. In DNA form, the CDR3 reads TGTGCCAGCAGCTTTTCGCAGGGAATAAATGAGCAGCTCTTC.

This clonotype was picked up many times. The chain carries TRBV7-9 and TRBJ2-1; 7 bases align to TRBD1. Trimming cost V 4 bases and J 4 bases; bases outside gene matches: 19. In germline, CDR1 is SEHNR, CDR2 FQNEAQ (reference sequence). The CDR3 spans 19 residues. The CDR3 nucleotides are TGTGCCAGCAGCTATAATATCGGCGCCCCGGGACAGCCTTACAATGAGCAGTTCTTC. It codes for CASSYNIGAPGQPYNEQFF.

The chain carries TRBV4-1 and TRBJ2-1; a possible D gene is TRBD2 (5 bases). Trimming shortened V by 1 base and J by 0 bases, and 10 bases separated the two germline ends. Germline V gives CDR1 MGHRA, CDR2 YSYEKL. CDR3 size: 16 residues. CDR3 amino acids: CASSQAGVGSYNEQFF. CDR3 in DNA: TGCGCCAGCAGCCAAGCCGGGGTGGGCTCCTACAATGAGCAGTTCTTC.

Turning to this clonotype: This could be a read error, since a much larger clone is one nucleotide away. This likely comes from a read error, as the CDR3 has no conserved phenylalanine or tryptophan at its end. The V call is TRBV29-1, the J call TRBJ2-3; possibly TRBD2 for D (7 bases). Trimming cost V 4 bases and J 6 bases, with 14 bases left between them. The germline V gene encodes CDR1 SQVTM and CDR2 ANQGSEA. The length of the CDR3 is 13 residues. In nucleotides, the CDR3 is TGCAGCGTTGTTTATGGGGGGGCGGATACGCAGTATCTT. Amino acids: CSVVYGGADTQYL.

This clonotype was counted at least ten times. The gene calls are TRBV2 and TRBJ1-6; no reliable D call. The CDR3 is made up of 14 amino acids. V was pared by 4 bases and J by 9 bases, with 13 bases between. CDR1 and CDR2 from the germline V gene are SNHLY and FYNNEI. CDR3 region: CASSVGRGSSPLHF. CDR3 in DNA: TGTGCCAGCAGTGTGGGCCGAGGCTCTTCACCCCTCCACTTT. The full variable domain, completed using reference TRBV2 and TRBJ1-6, is EPEVTQTPSHQVTQMGQEVILRCVPISNHLYFYWYRQILGQKVEFLVSFYNNEISEKSEIFDDQFSVERPDGSNFTLKIRSTKLEDSAMYFCASSVGRGSSPLHFGNGTRLTVT.

This clonotype was seen ten or more times. The CDR3 DNA follows: TGTGCCTGGAGTGATGCCTACGAGCAGTACTTC. Amino acids: CAWSDAYEQYF. The rearrangement joins TRBV30 to TRBJ2-7; unclear D gene. The CDR3 totals 11 residues. Germline V gene sequence: CDR1 GTSNPN, CDR2 SVGIG (reference sequence). V lost 1 base to trimming and J lost 2 bases, with 3 bases between them.

This clonotype has a count of ten or more. The chain recombines TRBV30 with TRBJ1-2; 10 nucleotides match TRBD1. Germline assignment: CDR1 GTSNPN and CDR2 SVGIG (reference sequence). This CDR3 region has 13 residues. The V and J ends lost 6 bases and 2 bases, in that order; junction bases with no gene match: 3. CDR3 region: CACPGQGNYGYTF. The CDR3 DNA reads TGTGCCTGTCCGGGACAGGGGAACTATGGCTACACCTTC.

This clonotype was detected ten times or more. V and J are TRBV7-3 and TRBJ2-2; 7 nucleotides match TRBD1. The CDR3 sequence is 14 residues long. With 5 bases clipped from V and 3 bases from J, the junction kept 3 bases outside the gene matches. Germline V gene sequence: CDR1 SGHTA, CDR2 FQGTGA. CDR3 in amino acids: CASSRDRDTGELFF. CDR3 nucleotides: TGTGCCAGCAGCAGAGACAGGGACACCGGGGAGCTGTTTTTT.

Many counts were recorded for this clonotype. CDR3 DNA: TGTGCCAGCAGCGCGGCTAGCGTCTCCGGGGAGCTGTTTTTT. Translating it yields CASSAASVSGELFF. This chain uses TRBV7-3 with TRBJ2-2, with a weak D call TRBD2 (6 bases). CDR1 and CDR2 (germline): SGHTA, FQGTGA. The CDR3 runs 14 residues. V gave up 5 bases and J gave up 6 bases, with 13 bases separating them.

This clonotype was observed at least ten times. The rearrangement joins TRBV5-6 to TRBJ1-2; a possible D gene is TRBD1 (6 bases). In germline, CDR1 is SGHDT, CDR2 YYEEEE. Deletions cut 5 bases from V and 0 bases from J, with 14 bases between. This CDR3 has 15 amino acids. CDR3 DNA sequence: TGTGCCAGCAGTCACCAACGGACAGCTAACTATGGCTACACCTTC. Amino acids: CASSHQRTANYGYTF. The whole variable domain, filled in from reference TRBV5-6 and TRBJ1-2, reads DAGVTQSPTHLIKTRGQQVTLRCSPKSGHDTVSWYQQALGQGPQFIFQYYEEEERQRGNFPDRFSGHQFPNYSSELNVNALLLGDSALYLCASSHQRTANYGYTFGSGTRLTVV.

In the case of this clonotype: A clone one base away is much larger, so this may be a read error. V usage is TRBV28 and J usage is TRBJ2-7, with a possible D match to TRBD1 (6 bases). Germline V lookup: CDR1 MDHEN, CDR2 SYDVKM. This CDR3 contains 14 residues. CDR3 coding DNA: TGTGCCAGCAGCGATACAGGGCTCAACTACGAGCGGTACTTC. This encodes CASSDTGLNYERYF.

Comments on this clonotype: A much larger clone sits a single nucleotide away, making a read error possible. The V and J genes are TRBV2 and TRBJ2-5, with 9 bases that match TRBD1. Per germline, CDR1 SNHLY and CDR2 FYNNEI. CDR3 length: 18 residues. CDR3 in amino acids: CASSTPRTGVSYQETQCF. The CDR3 coding sequence is TGTGCCAGCAGTACCCCCCGGACAGGGGTATCGTACCAAGAGACCCAGTGCTTC.

As regards this clonotype: This may be a read error, as it is one base from a much larger clone. The chain recombines TRBV6-5 with TRBJ1-6, with D possibly being TRBD1 (6 bases). The germline CDR1 and CDR2 sequences are MNHEY and SVGAGI. This CDR3 has 14 residues. The CDR3, as DNA: TGTGCCAGCAGTTACAGGGGGAATAATCCACCCCTCCACTTT. Translation gives CASSYRGNNPPLHF.

In this sample, this clonotype turned up many times. The chain joins TRBV4-2 to TRBJ2-7; no clear D. V was trimmed by 0 bases and J by 2 bases, leaving 11 bases between them. The CDR3 extends over 15 amino acids. CDR1 is LGHNA and CDR2 is YNFKEQ in the germline V gene. CDR3 DNA: TGTGCCAGCAGCCAAGATCAGGTGGAGACCTACGAGCAGTACTTC. This gives the protein CASSQDQVETYEQYF.

About this clonotype: An end of the junction does not agree with germline; a read error may underlie this. The rearrangement uses TRBV7-7 and TRBJ2-5, with 14 bases that match TRBD2. Germline CDR1 reads SSHAT; CDR2 reads FNYEAQ (reference sequence). CDR3 length: 15 amino acids. CDR3 loop: CAGSRGLAGAETQCF. The DNA of the CDR3 is TGTGCTGGCAGCCGGGGACTAGCGGGAGCGGAGACCCAGTGCTTC.

This clonotype was counted at least ten times. The chain has TRBV19 and TRBJ1-5; D remains unclear. Trimming shortened V by 5 bases and J by 1 base, and 12 bases separated the two germline ends. The CDR3 sequence is 15 residues long. Germline V gene data show CDR1 as LNHDA and CDR2 as SQIVND (reference sequence). The CDR3 is CASSLGSRSNQPQHF. For the CDR3, the DNA is TGTGCCAGTAGTCTCGGCAGTAGGAGCAATCAGCCCCAGCATTTT.

This clonotype occurred many times. This chain links TRBV20-1 with TRBJ1-6; tentative D call: TRBD1 (5 bases). The CDR3 loop spans 13 amino acids. Trimming took off 6 bases at V and 8 bases at J, with 14 bases between the two ends. CDR1 and CDR2 (germline): DFQATT, SNEGSKA (reference sequence). The CDR3: CSASGTVDSPLHF. In DNA, the CDR3 is TGCAGTGCAAGCGGGACTGTAGATTCACCCCTCCACTTT.

This clonotype was found a few times. This sequence joins TRBV19 and TRBJ1-2, with a possible D match to TRBD1 (5 bases). The V end was cut by 1 base, the J end by 8 bases, with 14 bases between. The CDR3 covers 14 residues. The germline gives CDR1 LNHDA, CDR2 SQIVND (reference sequence). The DNA for the CDR3 is TGTGCCAGTAGTATAGTCGTGGCAGGGTCGGGCTACACCTTC. As protein: CASSIVVAGSGYTF.

This clonotype showed up just once. A much larger clone is a single base away; this may be a read error. The chain is built from TRBV7-9 and TRBJ2-5; 10 positions agree with TRBD1. The CDR3 runs 17 residues. Germline assignment: CDR1 SEHNR and CDR2 FQNEAQ (reference sequence). This chain's CDR3 is CASRGRDRGDFREIQYF. CDR3 bases: TGTGCCAGCAGGGGCCGGGACAGGGGTGATTTTAGGGAGATCCAGTACTTC.

This clonotype was seen ten or more times. The chain is built from TRBV19 and TRBJ2-7, with D hard to call. The CDR3 totals 14 residues. Between the trimmed V and J ends, which lost 5 bases and 3 bases, there was a span of 14 bases. Per germline, CDR1 LNHDA and CDR2 SQIVND (reference sequence). The chain's CDR3 is CASSPRTTLYEQYF. The CDR3 region has the DNA TGTGCCAGTAGTCCCCGGACCACCCTCTACGAGCAGTACTTC.

Ten or more counts support this clonotype. This rearrangement joins TRBV7-9 to TRBJ2-1; D remains unclear. Looked up from germline, CDR1 is SEHNR and CDR2 is FQNEAQ (reference sequence). Trimming removed 5 bases from V and 7 bases from J, with 6 bases in between. This CDR3 spans 11 amino acids. This CDR3 reads CASSPRNEQFF. The CDR3 DNA follows: TGTGCCAGCAGCCCGCGTAATGAGCAGTTCTTC.

This clonotype was counted at least ten times. V is TRBV5-4 and J is TRBJ2-3; 11 nucleotides agree with TRBD1. The germline V gene has CDR1 SGHNT and CDR2 YYREEE (reference sequence). Trimming took 3 bases from V and 3 from J; bases not matched to a gene: 6. This CDR3 has 16 amino acids. CDR3 sequence (DNA): TGTGCCAGCAGCTCAGCCCGGGACAGGGGGACAGATACGCAGTATTTT. It yields the protein CASSSARDRGTDTQYF.

This clonotype was recorded many times. The chain has TRBV29-1 and TRBJ1-2; no clear D. The CDR3 runs to 12 residues. Germline V gives CDR1 SQVTM, CDR2 ANQGSEA. V was trimmed by 5 bases and J by 5 bases, leaving 12 bases between them. CDR3: CSVPRDLYGYTF. CDR3 sequence (DNA): TGCAGCGTTCCCCGTGACCTTTATGGCTACACCTTC.

The rearrangement links TRBV10-3 to TRBJ2-7; the D gene is possibly TRBD1 (5 bases). Trimming pared 10 bases from V and 3 bases from J, leaving 19 bases between. Germline V CDR1 and CDR2: ENHRY, SYGVKD. This CDR3 is built from 14 residues. The DNA of the CDR3 is TGTGCCACAACTACGACAGTCAACTACTACGAGCAGTACTTC. Protein product: CATTTTVNYYEQYF.

This clonotype appeared many times. The chain joins TRBV6-6 to TRBJ2-3; no clear D. V lost 7 bases and J 0 bases, leaving 14 bases between the germline ends. The CDR3 spans 15 residues. Looked up from germline, CDR1 is MNHNY and CDR2 is SVGAGI (reference sequence). CDR3: CASTDRDRSTDTQYF. The CDR3 nucleotides are TGTGCCAGCACCGACCGTGACCGTAGCACAGATACGCAGTATTTT.

Ten or more counts support this clonotype. This chain joins TRBV20-1 and TRBJ1-2, with D perhaps TRBD1 (5 bases). The CDR3 loop spans 13 amino acids. Trimming took 3 bases from V and 3 from J, leaving 11 bases between them. Germline assignment: CDR1 DFQATT and CDR2 SNEGSKA (reference sequence). CDR3 residues: CSARAGIYYGYTF. In DNA form, the CDR3 reads TGCAGTGCTAGGGCAGGGATTTACTATGGCTACACCTTC.